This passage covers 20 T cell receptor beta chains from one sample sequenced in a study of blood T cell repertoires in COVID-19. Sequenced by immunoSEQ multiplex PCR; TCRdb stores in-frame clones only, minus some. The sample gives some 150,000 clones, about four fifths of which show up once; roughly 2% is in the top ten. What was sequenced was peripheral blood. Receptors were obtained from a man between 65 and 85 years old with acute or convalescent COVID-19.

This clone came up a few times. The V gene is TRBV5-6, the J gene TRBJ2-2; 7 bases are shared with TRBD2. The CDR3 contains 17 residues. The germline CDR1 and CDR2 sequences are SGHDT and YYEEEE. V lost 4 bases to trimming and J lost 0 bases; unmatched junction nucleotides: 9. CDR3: CASSNQGTTANTGELFF. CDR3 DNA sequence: TGTGCCAGCAGCAACCAAGGGACTACCGCGAACACCGGGGAGCTGTTTTTT.

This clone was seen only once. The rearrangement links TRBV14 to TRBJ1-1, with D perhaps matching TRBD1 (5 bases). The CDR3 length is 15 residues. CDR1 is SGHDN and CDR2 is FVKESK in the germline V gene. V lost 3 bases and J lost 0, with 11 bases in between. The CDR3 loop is CASSQSGTVNTEAFF. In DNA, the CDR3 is TGTGCCAGCAGCCAGAGCGGGACGGTGAACACTGAAGCTTTCTTT. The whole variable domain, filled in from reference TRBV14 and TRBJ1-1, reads EAGVTQFPSHSVIEKGQTVTLRCDPISGHDNLYWYRRVMGKEIKFLLHFVKESKQDESGMPNNRFLAERTGGTYSTLKVQPAELEDSGVYFCASSQSGTVNTEAFFGQGTRLTVV.

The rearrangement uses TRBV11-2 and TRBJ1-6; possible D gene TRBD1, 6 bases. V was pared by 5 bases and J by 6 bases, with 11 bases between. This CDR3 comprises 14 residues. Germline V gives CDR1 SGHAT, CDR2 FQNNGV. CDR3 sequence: CASSLRGSNSPLHF. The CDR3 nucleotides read TGTGCCAGCAGCCTCAGGGGTAGTAATTCACCCCTCCACTTT.

Written as DNA, the CDR3 is TGTGCTAGTGGCCAGGGGGTACAAGAGACCCAGTACTTC. Amino acid sequence: CASGQGVQETQYF. This chain links TRBV12-5 with TRBJ2-5, with 7 bases matching TRBD1. In germline, CDR1 is LGHNT, CDR2 FRNRAP. Trimming removed 6 bases from V and 2 bases from J; junction bases left unmatched: 3. The CDR3 is 13 residues long. Full variable domain (rest looked up from reference TRBV12-5 and TRBJ2-5): DARVTQTPRHKVTEMGQEVTMRCQPILGHNTVFWYRQTMMQGLELLAYFRNRAPLDDSGMPKDRFSAEMPDATLATLKIQPSEPRDSAVYFCASGQGVQETQYFGPGTRLLVL.

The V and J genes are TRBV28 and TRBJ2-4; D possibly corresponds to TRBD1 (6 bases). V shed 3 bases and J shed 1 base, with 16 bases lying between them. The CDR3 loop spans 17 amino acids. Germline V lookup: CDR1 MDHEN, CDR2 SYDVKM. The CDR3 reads CASSFLLQGTAKNIQYF. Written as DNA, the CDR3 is TGTGCCAGCAGTTTCCTCTTACAGGGTACGGCCAAAAACATTCAGTACTTC.

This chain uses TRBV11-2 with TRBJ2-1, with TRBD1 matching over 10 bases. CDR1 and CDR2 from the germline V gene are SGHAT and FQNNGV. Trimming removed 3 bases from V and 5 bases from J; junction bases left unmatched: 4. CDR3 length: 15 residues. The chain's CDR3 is CASSLGQGNHNEQFF. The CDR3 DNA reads TGTGCCAGCAGCTTGGGACAGGGGAACCACAATGAGCAGTTCTTC.

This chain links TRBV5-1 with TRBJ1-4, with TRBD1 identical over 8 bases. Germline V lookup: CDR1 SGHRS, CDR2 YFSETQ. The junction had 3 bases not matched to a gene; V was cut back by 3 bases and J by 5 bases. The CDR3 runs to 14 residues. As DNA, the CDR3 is TGCGCCAGCAGCTCGGGACAGGCCAATGAAAAACTGTTTTTT. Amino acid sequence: CASSSGQANEKLFF.

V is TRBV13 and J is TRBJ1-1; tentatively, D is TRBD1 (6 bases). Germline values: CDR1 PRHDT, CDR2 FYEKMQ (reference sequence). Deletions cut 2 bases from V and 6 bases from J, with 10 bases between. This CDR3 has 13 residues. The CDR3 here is CASSLTGQSEAFF. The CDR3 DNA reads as TGTGCCAGCAGCTTAACTGGACAGTCTGAAGCTTTCTTT.

The CDR3 region is CATTGARDQPQHF. The CDR3 region has the DNA TGTGCCACGACAGGGGCAAGGGATCAGCCCCAGCATTTT. The rearrangement joins TRBV2 to TRBJ1-5; TRBD1 matches at 8 bases. The germline CDR1 and CDR2 sequences are SNHLY and FYNNEI. The J segment lost 5 bases and the V segment lost 10 bases, leaving 7 bases of the junction unmatched. This CDR3 is 13 amino acids long.

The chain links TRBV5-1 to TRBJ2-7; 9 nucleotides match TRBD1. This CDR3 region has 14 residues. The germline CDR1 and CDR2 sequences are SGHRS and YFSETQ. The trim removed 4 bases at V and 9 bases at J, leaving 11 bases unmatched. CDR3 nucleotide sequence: TGCGCCAGCAGCCGCGGACAGGGGACCGAGGCGCAGTACTTC. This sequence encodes CASSRGQGTEAQYF.

As DNA, the CDR3 is TGTGCCAGCAGACTAGCGGGGGATAGAGATACGCAGTATTTT. Protein product: CASRLAGDRDTQYF. The genes are TRBV6-5 and TRBJ2-3; 11 nucleotides line up with TRBD2. V trimming: 6 bases; J trimming: 5 bases; junction bases outside the gene matches: 4. Germline V lookup: CDR1 MNHEY, CDR2 SVGAGI. This CDR3 comprises 14 residues.

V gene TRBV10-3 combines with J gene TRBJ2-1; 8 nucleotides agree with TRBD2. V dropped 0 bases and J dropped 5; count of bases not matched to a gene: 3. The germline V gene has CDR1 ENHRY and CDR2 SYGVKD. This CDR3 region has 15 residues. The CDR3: CAISESKAGDNEQFF. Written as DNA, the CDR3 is TGTGCCATCAGTGAGTCGAAAGCGGGAGACAATGAGCAGTTCTTC.

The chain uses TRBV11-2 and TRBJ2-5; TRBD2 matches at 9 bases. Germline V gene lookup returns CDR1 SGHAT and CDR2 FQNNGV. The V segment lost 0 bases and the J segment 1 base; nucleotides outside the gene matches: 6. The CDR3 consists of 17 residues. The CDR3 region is CASSLDRGGAPQETQYF. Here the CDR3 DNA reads TGTGCCAGCAGCTTAGATCGCGGGGGGGCCCCCCAAGAGACCCAGTACTTC.

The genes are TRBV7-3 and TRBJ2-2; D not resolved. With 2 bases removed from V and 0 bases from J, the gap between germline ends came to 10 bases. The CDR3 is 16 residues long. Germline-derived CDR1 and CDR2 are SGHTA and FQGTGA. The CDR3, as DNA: TGTGCCAGCAGCTTAGTCGGCGGTTCGAACACCGGGGAGCTGTTTTTT. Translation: CASSLVGGSNTGELFF.

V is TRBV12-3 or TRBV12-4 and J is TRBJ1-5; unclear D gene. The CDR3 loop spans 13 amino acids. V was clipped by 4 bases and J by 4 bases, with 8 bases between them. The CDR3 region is CASSYDGNQPQHF. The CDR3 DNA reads TGTGCCAGCAGTTATGACGGGAATCAGCCCCAGCATTTT.

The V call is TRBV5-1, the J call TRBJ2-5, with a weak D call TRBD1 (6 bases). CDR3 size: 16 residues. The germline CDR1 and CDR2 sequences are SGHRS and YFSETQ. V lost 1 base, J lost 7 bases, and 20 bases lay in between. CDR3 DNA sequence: TGCGCCAGCAGCTTGACCCTTAGAGTGACACAGGGGACCCAGTACTTC. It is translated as CASSLTLRVTQGTQYF.

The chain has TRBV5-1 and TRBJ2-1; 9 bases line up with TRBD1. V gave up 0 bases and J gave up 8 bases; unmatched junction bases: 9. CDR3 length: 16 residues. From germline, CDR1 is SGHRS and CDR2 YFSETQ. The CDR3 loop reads CASSLDTGGINDEQFF. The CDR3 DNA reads TGCGCCAGCAGCTTGGATACAGGGGGCATCAACGATGAGCAGTTCTTC.

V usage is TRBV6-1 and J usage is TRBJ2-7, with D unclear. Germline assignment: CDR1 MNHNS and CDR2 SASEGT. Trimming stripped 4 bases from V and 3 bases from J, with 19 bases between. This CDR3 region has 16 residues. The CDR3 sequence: CASSAIPTATGYEQYF. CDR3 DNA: TGTGCCAGCAGTGCGATCCCAACGGCCACGGGCTACGAGCAGTACTTC.

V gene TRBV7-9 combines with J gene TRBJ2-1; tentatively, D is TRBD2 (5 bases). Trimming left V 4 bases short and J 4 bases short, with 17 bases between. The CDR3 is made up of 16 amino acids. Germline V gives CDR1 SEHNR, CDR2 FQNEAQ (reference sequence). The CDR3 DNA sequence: TGTGCCAGCAGCTCCAGATTGGGAGAAGTTTACAATGAGCAGTTCTTC. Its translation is CASSSRLGEVYNEQFF.

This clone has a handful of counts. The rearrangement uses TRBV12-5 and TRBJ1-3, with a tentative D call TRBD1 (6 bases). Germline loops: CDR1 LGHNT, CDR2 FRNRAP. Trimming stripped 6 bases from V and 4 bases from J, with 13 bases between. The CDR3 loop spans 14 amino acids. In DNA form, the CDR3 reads TGTGCTAGTGGCTCAGGGGATGCGGGAAACACCATATATTTT. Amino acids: CASGSGDAGNTIYF.